This TCR beta chain was identified in a study of human T cells and chemical hapten exposure. In the study overall: Scalp application of diphenylcyclopropenone was performed weekly in patients across the entire roughly 26-week study. Points from the study as a whole: With patch test score, the counts of PT1 expanded TCRs showed a positive correlation. Expanded TCRs clustered into significantly more large CDR3 similarity groups than controls, the analysis revealed.

In the library, unique molecular identifiers were attached to individual cDNA molecules. TCRdb itself ran the RACE reads through MiXCR, one entry per CDR3 protein. The table records 50,000 or so distinct CDR3 sequences, 9.9% of them present only once. This clonotype was counted only a few times. The antigen is undetermined. Germline V lookup: CDR1 SGHTA, CDR2 FQGNSA. The CDR3 has 17 amino acids. Between the trimmed V and J ends, which lost 0 bases and 0 bases, there was a span of 14 bases. Time point specified: patch test 3, about 24 weeks after DPC sensitization. As to treatment: therapeutic diphenylcyclopropenone sensitization with weekly scalp DPC.

The clonotype originates from a woman in her thirties or forties with alopecia areata. Some clones in this sample may be carry-over from other donors' samples. J is TRBJ1-2 and V is TRBV7-2; the D is unclear. The source material was whole blood, sampled in connection with sensitization to the hapten diphenylcyclopropenone (DPC). CDR3 nucleotide sequence: TGTGCCAGCAGCTTAGCGCAACGGCTGGCAACTAACTATGGCTACACCTTC. Protein sequence: CASSLAQRLATNYGYTF.